This TCR beta chain appears in the sequencing data of a study of T cells in Graves' hyperthyroidism and ophthalmopathy. Only one count was recorded for this clonotype. The CDR3 runs to 11 residues. Looked up from germline, CDR1 is SQVTM and CDR2 is ANQGSEA. RNA transcripts yielded amplified TCR beta CDR3 regions. During a first-round RT-PCR of the TCR CDR3, the HTBI primer set was used. TCRdb independently ran MiXCR on the multiplex PCR reads; one entry per CDR3 protein. In the table there are 500,000 to 600,000 distinct CDR3 sequences, 46% of which are singletons. The sequence was collected from an adult woman with Graves' disease, either hyperthyroidism or ophthalmopathy (not recorded which). The chain links TRBV29-1 to TRBJ2-2; TRBD1 is a possible D gene (5 bases). Sequenced: peripheral blood or thyroid tissue (not recorded which). The CDR3 reads CTVVRAGELFF. CDR3 DNA sequence: TGCACCGTAGTCAGGGCTGGGGAGCTGTTTTTT.